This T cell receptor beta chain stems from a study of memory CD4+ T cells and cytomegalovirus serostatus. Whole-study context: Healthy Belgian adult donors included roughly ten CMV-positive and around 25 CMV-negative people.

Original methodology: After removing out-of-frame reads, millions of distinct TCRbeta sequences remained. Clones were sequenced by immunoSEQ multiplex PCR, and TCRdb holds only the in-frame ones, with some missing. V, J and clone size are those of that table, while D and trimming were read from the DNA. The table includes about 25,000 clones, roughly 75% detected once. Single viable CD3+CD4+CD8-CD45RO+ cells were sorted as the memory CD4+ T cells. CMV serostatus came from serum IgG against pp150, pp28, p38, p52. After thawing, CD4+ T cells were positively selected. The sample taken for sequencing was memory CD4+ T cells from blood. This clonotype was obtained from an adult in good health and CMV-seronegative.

Here the CDR3 DNA reads TGTGCCAGCAGCAGGACTAACTCCTACGAGCAGTACTTC. Translation gives CASSRTNSYEQYF. The V gene is TRBV4-2, the J gene TRBJ2-7; D possibly corresponds to TRBD2 (6 bases). Germline loops: CDR1 LGHNA, CDR2 YNFKEQ. Trimming pared 5 bases from V and 0 bases from J, leaving 8 bases between. The CDR3 contains 13 residues.